This T cell receptor (beta chain) emerged from a study of blood T cell repertoires in COVID-19. About the research overall: Donors in the United States, Italy and Spain gave samples during acute or convalescent COVID-19.

There are 16 residues in the CDR3. V lost 7 bases and J lost 1, with 17 bases in between. CDR1 and CDR2 (germline): MDHEN, SYDVKM. Original processing methods: Researchers report that nucleated cell counts were estimated from reference gene primer amplification. TCRdb's copy holds only in-frame clones and misses some; the assay was immunoSEQ multiplex PCR. That table furnishes V, J and clone size, whereas the DNA furnished D and trimming. The data contain over 200,000 clones, 80% to 90% of them singletons. The sequenced sample consisted of peripheral blood. The chain combines TRBV28 with TRBJ1-5; D is perhaps TRBD1 (6 bases). The TCR originated in a man aged 25-45 years with COVID-19, enrolled during active disease. The chain's CDR3 is CASTERGGRSNQPQHF. In DNA form, the CDR3 reads TGTGCCAGCACCGAAAGGGGGGGCCGGAGCAATCAGCCCCAGCATTTT.